Below are 29 T cell receptor beta chains sequenced from a single sample in a study of blood T cells in healthy people across ages. Sample-barcoded 5' priming and a J-beta primer mix drove a second PCR of 7 to 11 cycles. TCRdb analysed the 5' RACE reads with MiXCR anew, one entry per CDR3 protein. The sample includes some 1.5 million distinct CDR3 sequences, 25% to 30% seen only once; the top ten take 6.5% to 8.5%. The sequencing sample was made of blood. These receptors came from a woman aged 25 to 39 in good health.

The rearrangement joins TRBV3-1 to TRBJ1-2; D possibly corresponds to TRBD1 (6 bases). CDR1 is LGHDT and CDR2 is YNNKEL in the germline V gene (reference sequence). CDR3 length equals 15 residues. V dropped 3 bases and J dropped 0 bases, with 11 bases sitting between them. CDR3 loop: CASSQRDIANYGYTF. CDR3 nucleotide sequence: TGTGCCAGCAGCCAGAGGGACATAGCTAACTATGGCTACACCTTC.

This clonotype appeared a single time. The chain carries TRBV28 and TRBJ1-6; D remains ambiguous. V was pared by 8 bases and J by 7 bases, with 9 bases between. The germline CDR1 and CDR2 sequences are MDHEN and SYDVKM. The CDR3 loop spans 12 amino acids. This CDR3 is CASGSGNSPLHF. CDR3 bases: TGTGCCAGCGGGTCTGGCAATTCACCCCTCCACTTT.

This chain uses TRBV12-3 or TRBV12-4 with TRBJ2-7; D assignment may be TRBD1 or TRBD2 (5 bases each). The CDR3 extends over 15 amino acids. V dropped 5 bases and J dropped 6 bases, with 20 bases sitting between them. CDR3 nucleotides: TGTGCCAGCAGTCTAGAGGGGACGACGACTGGCGAGCAGTACTTC. Translating gives CASSLEGTTTGEQYF.

V and J are TRBV5-1 and TRBJ1-1, with 8 positions matching TRBD1. The CDR3 is 16 amino acids. Germline values: CDR1 SGHRS, CDR2 YFSETQ. Trimming at V came to 4 bases and at J to 0 bases, leaving 8 bases not matched to a gene. CDR3 sequence (DNA): TGCGCCAGCAGCCCCGACAGGGGATCCATGAACACTGAAGCTTTCTTT. Translating it yields CASSPDRGSMNTEAFF.

This rearrangement joins TRBV5-1 to TRBJ2-5; 7 bases agree with TRBD2. This CDR3 has 16 residues. Germline V gene data show CDR1 as SGHRS and CDR2 as YFSETQ. J was trimmed by 4 bases and V by 3 bases; bases with no gene match: 12. CDR3 bases: TGCGCCAGCAGCTATAATGGACTAGGTTGGGCAGAGACCCAGTACTTC. Translated, it gives CASSYNGLGWAETQYF.

Written as DNA, the CDR3 is TGTGCCAGCAGCTGGCGGGCCGGGGAGATCCGAGAGCAGTTCTTC. Its translation: CASSWRAGEIREQFF. V and J are TRBV11-2 and TRBJ2-1; possible D gene TRBD2, 5 bases. Looked up from germline, CDR1 is SGHAT and CDR2 is FQNNGV. V shed 4 bases and J shed 10 bases, with 20 bases lying between them. The CDR3 spans 15 residues.

This clonotype was observed a single time. The chain combines TRBV7-2 with TRBJ2-2; 10 bases are a match to TRBD2. CDR3 length: 18 residues. CDR1 SGHTA and CDR2 FQGNSA come from the germline V gene. The V gene end was trimmed by 5 bases and the J gene end by 8 bases; junction bases not matched to a gene: 17. CDR3 sequence (DNA): TGTGCCAGCAGCAGTGAACTACTACTAGCGGGACTGGGTGGGGAGCTGTTTTTT. It is translated as CASSSELLLAGLGGELFF.

This clonotype has just a few counts. This sequence may be a read error, since a much larger clone differs from it by one base. V gene TRBV12-3 or TRBV12-4 combines with J gene TRBJ2-7; 8 positions agree with TRBD2. Unmatched junction bases numbered 11, after V lost 3 bases and J lost 7 bases. This CDR3 comprises 15 residues. The CDR3 sequence is CASSFVLAGYNEQYF. CDR3 DNA: TGTGCCAGCAGTTTTGTCCTAGCGGGCTACAATGAGCAGTACTTC.

In the case of this clonotype: Because it lacks the conserved phenylalanine or tryptophan at the end, this CDR3 is likely a read error. V and J are TRBV3-1 and TRBJ2-5; no reliable D call. CDR3 length equals 11 residues. Germline CDR1 and CDR2: LGHDT and YNNKEL (reference sequence). Trimming took off 3 bases at V and 5 bases at J, with 4 bases between the two ends. The CDR3 sequence is CASSQWETQYC. The CDR3 nucleotides are TGTGCCAGCAGCCAGTGGGAGACCCAGTACTGC.

The chain has TRBV11-2 and TRBJ1-1, with a weak D call TRBD1 (5 bases). Germline V gene data show CDR1 as SGHAT and CDR2 as FQNNGV. The CDR3 is 14 residues long. V lost 2 bases, J lost 1 base, and 8 bases lay in between. CDR3: CASSLRGTNTEAFF. In nucleotides, the CDR3 is TGTGCCAGCAGCTTAAGAGGGACGAACACTGAAGCTTTCTTT. Together with reference TRBV11-2 and TRBJ1-1, the CDR3 gives the full variable domain: EAGVAQSPRYKIIEKRQSVAFWCNPISGHATLYWYQQILGQGPKLLIQFQNNGVVDDSQLPKDRFSAERLKGVDSTLKIQPAKLEDSAVYLCASSLRGTNTEAFFGQGTRLTVV.

A single count supports this clonotype. The DNA for the CDR3 is TGCGCCAGCAGCTTGGCAGGGAGGGAGAACACTGAAGCTTTCTTT. Protein sequence: CASSLAGRENTEAFF. This rearrangement joins TRBV5-1 to TRBJ1-1, with D maybe TRBD1 (5 bases). V lost 0 bases and J 1 base, leaving 10 bases between the germline ends. Germline CDR1 is SGHRS and CDR2 is YFSETQ. The CDR3 extends over 15 amino acids.

This clonotype was seen a few times. The chain links TRBV18 to TRBJ2-4; 9 bases match TRBD1. J gave up 6 bases and V 3 bases, and 0 bases lay outside the gene matches. The CDR3 is 13 amino acids. Germline loops: CDR1 KGHSH, CDR2 LQKENI. Here the CDR3 DNA reads TGTGCCAGCTCACCGGACAGGGGAAACATTCAGTACTTC. It yields the protein CASSPDRGNIQYF. Using reference TRBV18 and TRBJ2-4 for the parts outside the CDR3, the full variable domain is NAGVMQNPRHLVRRRGQEARLRCSPMKGHSHVYWYRQLPEEGLKFMVYLQKENIIDESGMPKERFSAEFPKEGPSILRIQQVVRGDSAAYFCASSPDRGNIQYFGAGTRLSVL.

This clonotype has more than one count but fewer than ten. The genes are TRBV12-3 or TRBV12-4 and TRBJ2-6; the match to TRBD1 covers 7 bases. The trim removed 4 bases at V and 0 bases at J, leaving 15 bases unmatched. This CDR3 is 20 amino acids long. CDR3 sequence reads: CASSSLLRGLVSSGANVLTF. CDR3 DNA: TGTGCCAGCAGTTCACTCCTAAGGGGGCTTGTATCCTCTGGGGCCAACGTCCTGACTTTC.

The J gene is TRBJ2-1, the V gene TRBV5-1; the match to TRBD2 covers 8 bases. Germline V gene sequence: CDR1 SGHRS, CDR2 YFSETQ. There are 16 residues in the CDR3. V gave up 0 bases and J gave up 5 bases; unmatched junction bases: 7. CDR3 protein: CASSLDGGASDNEQFF. The CDR3 nucleotides read TGCGCCAGCAGCTTGGACGGGGGGGCGAGTGACAATGAGCAGTTCTTC.

V gene TRBV28 combines with J gene TRBJ2-5; a weak D match, TRBD2 (6 bases). There are 15 residues in the CDR3. Trimming removed 6 bases at V and 3 bases at J, with 17 bases between. The germline CDR1 and CDR2 sequences are MDHEN and SYDVKM. CDR3 residues: CASSQDIVAEETQYF. The CDR3 bases are TGTGCCAGCAGCCAAGATATAGTAGCGGAAGAGACCCAGTACTTC.

This clonotype was counted once. V and J are TRBV6-5 and TRBJ2-5; 10 bases are a match to TRBD1. The germline V gene has CDR1 MNHEY and CDR2 SVGAGI. V shed 6 bases, J shed 11 bases, and the junction held 18 bases outside the gene matches. CDR3 length: 16 residues. As DNA, the CDR3 is TGTGCCAGCAGAAGGACAGGGGGTAGGACCGTCGATGAGCAGTACTTC. This encodes CASRRTGGRTVDEQYF.

The chain is built from TRBV6-2 or TRBV6-3 and TRBJ1-5, with 10 bases identical to TRBD1. Germline trimming cut 8 bases from V and 1 base from J; bases unmatched to any gene: 17. The CDR3 length is 19 residues. Germline lookup yields CDR1 MNHEY and CDR2 SVGEGT. This CDR3 reads CASGPRKSRQGASNQPQHF. The CDR3 coding sequence is TGTGCCAGCGGACCGCGAAAGAGTCGACAGGGGGCGAGCAATCAGCCCCAGCATTTT.

As regards this clonotype: It may be a read error: a sequence one base away is much more abundant. The J gene is TRBJ2-7, the V gene TRBV5-1; D may match TRBD1 or TRBD2 (5 bases each). The germline CDR1 and CDR2 sequences are SGHRS and YFSETQ. The CDR3 has 13 residues. The CDR3 bases are TGCACCAGCACCCGGGACGGATTCTACGAGCAGTACTTC. Residues: CTSTRDGFYEQYF.

With respect to this clonotype: Since a much larger clone is just one base distant, this may be a read error. The rearrangement joins TRBV27 to TRBJ2-7; weak D call: TRBD1 (8 bases). CDR1 and CDR2 (germline): MNHEY, SMNVEV (reference sequence). The V end lost 7 bases, the J end lost 2 bases, and 18 bases lay between the germline ends. The CDR3 runs 15 residues. In DNA form, the CDR3 reads TGTGCCAGCAAAGGAACAGGGGGGGCCGCCTACGAGCAGTACTTC. Its translation: CASKGTGGAAYEQYF.

The rearrangement links TRBV7-2 to TRBJ2-2; TRBD1 agrees at 9 bases. The CDR3 has 15 residues. V shed 5 bases, J shed 5 bases, and the junction held 6 bases outside the gene matches. CDR1 and CDR2 (germline): SGHTA, FQGNSA. The CDR3 loop is CASSPNRGPTGELFF. DNA of the CDR3: TGTGCCAGCAGCCCAAACAGGGGGCCTACCGGGGAGCTGTTTTTT.

This clonotype was observed many times. The rearrangement links TRBV5-1 to TRBJ2-1, with a weak D call TRBD1 (6 bases). Trimming removed 0 bases at V and 2 bases at J, with 6 bases between. CDR3 size: 14 residues. The V gene's germline CDR1 is SGHRS and CDR2 YFSETQ. CDR3 bases: TGCGCCAGCAGCTTGGGGGACACCTACAATGAGCAGTTCTTC. Translating gives CASSLGDTYNEQFF.

This clonotype was detected only a few times. The V gene is TRBV5-6, the J gene TRBJ1-2; D is ambiguous. This CDR3 is built from 13 residues. The V gene lost 1 base and the J gene lost 8 bases, with 12 bases spanning the gap. Germline CDR1 reads SGHDT; CDR2 reads YYEEEE. The CDR3 bases are TGTGCCAGCAGCTTGAGCCCCGAGTCAGGCTACACCTTC. This sequence encodes CASSLSPESGYTF.

The chain uses TRBV28 and TRBJ2-4; D possibly corresponds to TRBD2 (5 bases). The V gene's germline CDR1 is MDHEN and CDR2 SYDVKM. The V end lost 7 bases, the J end lost 2 bases, and 12 bases lay between the germline ends. The CDR3 contains 14 residues. CDR3 loop: CASIDEGSKNIQYF. The CDR3 DNA follows: TGTGCCAGCATTGACGAGGGATCCAAAAACATTCAGTACTTC.

This clonotype was observed once. The chain is built from TRBV19 and TRBJ1-5, with TRBD1 as a possible D gene (5 bases). CDR1 LNHDA and CDR2 SQIVND come from the germline V gene (reference sequence). V was clipped by 3 bases and J by 3 bases, with 12 bases between them. This CDR3 spans 15 amino acids. CDR3 sequence: CASSIGARANQPQHF. The CDR3 bases are TGTGCCAGTAGTATCGGGGCCAGGGCCAATCAGCCCCAGCATTTT.

This clonotype came up many times. The rearrangement uses TRBV28 and TRBJ2-7, with D unclear. This CDR3 region has 13 residues. V was pared by 8 bases and J by 5 bases, with 16 bases between. The germline V gene has CDR1 MDHEN and CDR2 SYDVKM. In nucleotides, the CDR3 is TGTGCCAGCCGGACGGTATCTCTCCACGAGCAGTACTTC. Protein: CASRTVSLHEQYF.

The table lists this clonotype with a count of one. The V call is TRBV30, the J call TRBJ2-1, with unresolved D. The CDR3 runs 14 residues. Looked up from germline, CDR1 is GTSNPN and CDR2 is SVGIG (reference sequence). The V and J ends lost 1 base and 6 bases respectively, with 13 bases between them. The CDR3 reads CAWSGQDAFNEQFF. The CDR3 DNA sequence: TGTGCCTGGAGTGGGCAGGACGCTTTCAATGAGCAGTTCTTC.

This clonotype was seen more than once but under ten times. Germline is not matched at one junction end, which may reflect a read error. The CDR3 reads CAASRDVTDFAYGYTF. The CDR3 nucleotides are TGTGCCGCCAGCAGAGATGTAACAGACTTTGCCTATGGCTACACCTTC. The genes are TRBV15 and TRBJ1-2; D call uncertain. This CDR3 contains 16 residues. Germline CDR1 reads LNHNV; CDR2 reads YYDKDF (reference sequence).

This chain joins TRBV20-1 and TRBJ1-1; no clear D. Trimming shortened V by 6 bases and J by 2 bases, and 22 bases separated the two germline ends. The CDR3 length is 16 residues. Looked up from germline, CDR1 is DFQATT and CDR2 is SNEGSKA (reference sequence). CDR3 sequence (DNA): TGCAGTGCAAGGGTTGGCGGAGATGCTTTTAACACTGAAGCTTTCTTT. Protein sequence: CSARVGGDAFNTEAFF.

This clonotype was detected a few times. The chain links TRBV5-5 to TRBJ2-3, with D unresolved. There are 15 residues in the CDR3. The V gene lost 4 bases and the J gene lost 0 bases, with 12 bases spanning the gap. The germline V gene encodes CDR1 SGHKS and CDR2 YYEKEE (reference sequence). CDR3: CASSLRWRSTDTQYF. DNA for the CDR3: TGTGCCAGCAGCCTACGCTGGAGAAGCACAGATACGCAGTATTTT.